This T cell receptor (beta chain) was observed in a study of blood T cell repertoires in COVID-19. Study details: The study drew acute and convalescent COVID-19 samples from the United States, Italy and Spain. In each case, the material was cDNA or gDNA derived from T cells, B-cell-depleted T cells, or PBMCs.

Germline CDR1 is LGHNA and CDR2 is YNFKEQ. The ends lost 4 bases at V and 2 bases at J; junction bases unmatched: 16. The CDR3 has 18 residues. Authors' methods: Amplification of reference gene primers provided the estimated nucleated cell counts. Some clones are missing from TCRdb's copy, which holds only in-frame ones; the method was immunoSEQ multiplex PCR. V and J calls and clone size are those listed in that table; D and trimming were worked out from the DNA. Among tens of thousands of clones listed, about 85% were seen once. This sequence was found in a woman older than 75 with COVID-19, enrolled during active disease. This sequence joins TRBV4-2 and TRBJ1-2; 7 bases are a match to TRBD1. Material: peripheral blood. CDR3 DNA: TGTGCCAGCAGCCTTACACAGGGGCGACGTGACCCCAACTATGGCTACACCTTC. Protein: CASSLTQGRRDPNYGYTF.